The 19 T cell receptor beta chains below come from one sample, sequenced in a study of CD8 T cells in ankylosing spondylitis. Whole-study results and caveats: Apparently characteristic of ankylosing spondylitis blood was a TCR beta motif (fewer than ten highly homologous variants).

One entry per CDR3 protein results from TCRdb running MiXCR on the 5' RACE reads. This table has 130,000 or so distinct CDR3 sequences, 15% to 20% appearing once. The antigens these receptors bind are not known. The sample was blood, either unsorted or a sorted T cell fraction (not recorded which). The receptors were sampled from a male donor with ankylosing spondylitis.

V usage is TRBV10-3 and J usage is TRBJ2-2, with 7 positions matching TRBD2. This CDR3 contains 15 residues. V dropped 3 bases and J dropped 5; count of bases not matched to a gene: 6. CDR1 is ENHRY and CDR2 is SYGVKD in the germline V gene. CDR3 sequence: CAISETSALTGELFF. For the CDR3, the DNA is TGTGCCATCAGTGAAACTAGCGCCTTGACCGGGGAGCTGTTTTTT.

This clonotype was picked up a small number of times. V gene TRBV5-1 combines with J gene TRBJ2-5; TRBD1 aligns across 12 bases. Germline V gene sequence: CDR1 SGHRS, CDR2 YFSETQ. Trimming took 4 bases from V and 5 from J; bases not matched to a gene: 3. This CDR3 contains 14 residues. The CDR3 bases are TGCGCCAGCAGCCGGGACAGGGGGCTTGAGACCCAGTACTTC. Encoded protein: CASSRDRGLETQYF. The whole variable domain, remainder taken from reference TRBV5-1 and TRBJ2-5, is KAGVTQTPRYLIKTRGQQVTLSCSPISGHRSVSWYQQTPGQGLQFLFEYFSETQRNKGNFPGRFSGRQFSNSRSEMNVSTLELGDSALYLCASSRDRGLETQYFGPGTRLLVL.

Only a few counts were recorded for this clonotype. The CDR3 spells CASSVSGIDSPLHF. The DNA of the CDR3 is TGTGCCAGCAGCGTATCAGGAATCGATTCACCCCTCCACTTT. This rearrangement joins TRBV9 to TRBJ1-6; no reliable D call. The V end was cut by 1 base, the J end by 8 bases, with 10 bases between. This CDR3 has 14 amino acids. The germline V gene encodes CDR1 SGDLS and CDR2 YYNGEE.

This clonotype came up a few times. This rearrangement joins TRBV29-1 to TRBJ1-2; 7 positions match TRBD1. Germline V gene data show CDR1 as SQVTM and CDR2 as ANQGSEA. The CDR3 covers 15 residues. The trim removed 0 bases at V and 4 bases at J, leaving 8 bases unmatched. As DNA, the CDR3 is TGCAGCGTTGAAGATCTGGGGGCAGGGGGCTATGGCTACACCTTC. Its protein is CSVEDLGAGGYGYTF.

The J gene is TRBJ2-7, the V gene TRBV5-1, with D possibly matching TRBD1 (6 bases). V was clipped by 0 bases and J by 0 bases, with 10 bases between them. The CDR3 has 15 residues. Germline V CDR1 and CDR2: SGHRS, YFSETQ. The CDR3 bases are TGCGCCAGCAGCTTGGGGTCGACAGGCTCCTACGAGCAGTACTTC. Translation gives CASSLGSTGSYEQYF.

This chain links TRBV6-1 with TRBJ1-3, with 7 bases aligning to TRBD1. The V and J ends lost 6 bases and 0 bases, in that order; junction bases with no gene match: 5. Germline V gene lookup returns CDR1 MNHNS and CDR2 SASEGT. This CDR3 comprises 15 residues. Here the CDR3 reads CASRLQGSSGNTIYF. Here the CDR3 DNA reads TGTGCCAGCAGGCTACAGGGGAGCTCTGGAAACACCATATATTTT.

By sample share, this clonotype is medium-sized (0.01 to 0.1%). This chain uses TRBV4-3 with TRBJ2-1, with a possible D match to TRBD2 (5 bases). Per germline, CDR1 LGHNA and CDR2 YSLEER. Trimming pared 4 bases from V and 4 bases from J, leaving 8 bases between. This CDR3 has 13 residues. The CDR3 DNA reads as TGCGCCAGCAGCCCGACTATTTACAATGAGCAGTTCTTC. Translated, it gives CASSPTIYNEQFF.

This clonotype was seen many times. The V gene is TRBV5-1, the J gene TRBJ2-1; 7 nucleotides match TRBD1. Germline CDR1 and CDR2: SGHRS and YFSETQ. This CDR3 is 15 amino acids long. V shed 4 bases and J 5 bases; nucleotides not matched to a gene: 9. CDR3: CASSPYEGANNEQFF. Written as DNA, the CDR3 is TGCGCCAGCAGCCCGTACGAGGGGGCCAACAATGAGCAGTTCTTC.

The V call is TRBV7-9, the J call TRBJ2-7; 12 bases align to TRBD2. Germline CDR1 reads SEHNR; CDR2 reads FQNEAQ (reference sequence). Trimming took 5 bases from V and 3 from J; bases not matched to a gene: 5. The CDR3 length is 15 residues. The CDR3: CASSVALAGGYEQYF. Written as DNA, the CDR3 is TGTGCCAGCAGCGTCGCACTAGCGGGAGGCTACGAGCAGTACTTC.

The chain combines TRBV12-3 or TRBV12-4 with TRBJ1-2; a possible D gene is TRBD1 (6 bases). V was clipped by 2 bases and J by 8 bases, with 12 bases between them. This CDR3 has 13 residues. The CDR3 region is CASSLTGSSGYTF. The CDR3 nucleotides read TGTGCCAGCAGTTTAACAGGGAGTAGCGGCTACACCTTC.

V usage is TRBV20-1 and J usage is TRBJ2-4, with TRBD2 identical over 12 bases. The CDR3 has 16 residues. Germline-derived CDR1 and CDR2 are DFQATT and SNEGSKA (reference sequence). Losses at the gene ends were 4 bases for V and 1 base for J; bases not matched to a gene: 5. CDR3 nucleotides: TGCAGTGCTACCATCACTAGCGGGAGGGCCAAAAACATTCAGTACTTC. Residues: CSATITSGRAKNIQYF.

The chain combines TRBV7-9 with TRBJ2-6, with a tentative D call TRBD1 (6 bases). CDR3 length equals 16 residues. Looked up from germline, CDR1 is SEHNR and CDR2 is FQNEAQ (reference sequence). V shed 5 bases and J shed 0 bases, with 11 bases lying between them. The chain's CDR3 is CASSKQGRSGANVLTF. CDR3 coding DNA: TGTGCCAGCAGCAAACAGGGTCGCTCTGGGGCCAACGTCCTGACTTTC.

The chain carries TRBV5-6 and TRBJ2-7; 7 nucleotides line up with TRBD1. Germline lookup yields CDR1 SGHDT and CDR2 YYEEEE. The CDR3 totals 17 residues. Trimming cost V 4 bases and J 0 bases; bases outside gene matches: 13. This CDR3 reads CASSPLLTGPSSYEQYF. CDR3 nucleotide sequence: TGTGCCAGCAGCCCATTACTGACAGGGCCTAGCTCCTACGAGCAGTACTTC. Looking up the rest from reference TRBV5-6 and TRBJ2-7 gives the full variable domain: DAGVTQSPTHLIKTRGQQVTLRCSPKSGHDTVSWYQQALGQGPQFIFQYYEEEERQRGNFPDRFSGHQFPNYSSELNVNALLLGDSALYLCASSPLLTGPSSYEQYFGPGTRLTVT.

As to this clonotype: A clone one base away is much larger, so this may be a read error. The J gene is TRBJ2-7, the V gene TRBV4-2; D not certain. The CDR3 runs 14 residues. CDR1 and CDR2 (germline): LGHNA, YNFKEQ. The germline V and J ends were trimmed by 0 bases and 3 bases, with 9 bases remaining between them. CDR3 protein: CASSQEAEYYEQYF. The CDR3 DNA is TGTGCCAGCAGCCAAGAGGCGGAATACTACGAGCAGTACTTC.

This clonotype has a handful of counts. The chain recombines TRBV9 with TRBJ2-1; D may be TRBD2 (7 bases). The germline V and J ends were trimmed by 2 bases and 4 bases, with 13 bases remaining between them. The CDR3 is 15 residues long. Looked up from germline, CDR1 is SGDLS and CDR2 is YYNGEE. The CDR3 loop is CASSVGGRGYNEQFF. As DNA, the CDR3 is TGTGCCAGCAGCGTCGGAGGGAGGGGGTACAATGAGCAGTTCTTC.

The J gene is TRBJ2-7, the V gene TRBV27; possible D gene TRBD2, 7 bases. Germline V lookup: CDR1 MNHEY, CDR2 SMNVEV (reference sequence). V was cut by 6 bases and J by 6 bases, with 15 bases left in between. This CDR3 has 13 residues. Here the CDR3 reads CASRTGGGAEQYF. CDR3 nucleotides: TGTGCCAGCAGGACAGGTGGGGGGGCCGAGCAGTACTTC.

The chain has TRBV6-5 and TRBJ2-7; 8 bases are shared with TRBD1. Trimming at V came to 2 bases and at J to 7 bases, leaving 16 bases not matched to a gene. Germline CDR1 is MNHEY and CDR2 is SVGAGI. The CDR3 is 17 residues long. CDR3 sequence: CASSYTFGGQEVLEQYF. CDR3 nucleotide sequence: TGTGCCAGCAGTTACACTTTCGGGGGACAGGAAGTTTTGGAGCAGTACTTC.

The chain combines TRBV9 with TRBJ2-1; D possibly corresponds to TRBD1 (5 bases). The germline V and J ends were trimmed by 4 bases and 0 bases, with 14 bases remaining between them. Germline V gene sequence: CDR1 SGDLS, CDR2 YYNGEE. There are 16 residues in the CDR3. The CDR3 spells CASSPQYQGSYNEQFF. The CDR3 nucleotides read TGTGCCAGCAGCCCCCAGTACCAGGGCTCCTACAATGAGCAGTTCTTC.

The sample holds many counts of this clonotype. The genes are TRBV29-1 and TRBJ2-1; D is uncertain. Trimming took off 4 bases at V and 2 bases at J, with 12 bases between the two ends. The CDR3 loop spans 14 amino acids. Looked up from germline, CDR1 is SQVTM and CDR2 is ANQGSEA. The CDR3, as DNA: TGCAGCGTTGTTGGAGCCACCGCCTACAATGAGCAGTTCTTC. This translates into CSVVGATAYNEQFF.